One and the same sample provided the 21 T cell receptor beta chains below, sequenced in a study of regulatory T cells in long-lasting Graves disease. CDR3 regions were amplified by Arm-PCR using iRepertoire HTBI primers to build TCR beta libraries. TCRdb re-called the multiplex PCR reads with MiXCR, one entry per CDR3 protein. The table shows about 470,000 distinct CDR3 sequences, with about a fifth occurring only once. Stated time point: persistent/refractory GD, antithyroid drugs over 5 years with positive TRAb. Following extraction of RNA from PBMCs, that RNA was used to make the TCR library. This specimen consisted of peripheral blood mononuclear cells (PBMCs), obtained when the disease was refractory, from a patient treated with antithyroid drugs. The source of these receptors is a female donor with Graves disease.

There are many counts of this clonotype. This sequence joins TRBV6-5 and TRBJ2-5; unclear D gene. The V gene lost 0 bases and the J gene lost 0 bases, with 8 bases spanning the gap. CDR1 is MNHEY and CDR2 is SVGAGI in the germline V gene. The CDR3 sequence is 15 residues long. The DNA for the CDR3 is TGTGCCAGCAGTTACTCAGTGGCAGACCAAGAGACCCAGTACTTC. Protein product: CASSYSVADQETQYF.

The chain carries TRBV12-5 and TRBJ1-1; the D is unclear. The CDR3 consists of 15 residues. The V gene's germline CDR1 is LGHNT and CDR2 FRNRAP. V was clipped by 6 bases and J by 0 bases, with 14 bases between them. The CDR3 loop reads CASGLLRGLNTEAFF. DNA of the CDR3: TGTGCTAGTGGACTGTTACGGGGTTTGAACACTGAAGCTTTCTTT.

V gene TRBV28 combines with J gene TRBJ2-5, with 11 bases fitting TRBD1. Trimming removed 6 bases from V and 4 bases from J; junction bases left unmatched: 7. CDR1 and CDR2 (germline): MDHEN, SYDVKM. This CDR3 is built from 15 residues. CDR3 in amino acids: CASSQRDRGRETQYF. DNA for the CDR3: TGTGCCAGCAGCCAGCGGGACAGGGGGAGAGAGACCCAGTACTTC. The variable domain in full, with the rest retrieved from reference TRBV28 and TRBJ2-5, is DVKVTQSSRYLVKRTGEKVFLECVQDMDHENMFWYRQDPGLGLRLIYFSYDVKMKEKGDIPEGYSVSREKKERFSLILESASTNQTSMYLCASSQRDRGRETQYFGPGTRLLVL.

V gene TRBV29-1 combines with J gene TRBJ2-7, with 7 bases identical to TRBD2. Trimming cost V 1 base and J 0 bases; bases outside gene matches: 6. Germline-derived CDR1 and CDR2 are SQVTM and ANQGSEA. The CDR3 runs to 15 residues. The CDR3 is CSVEALAGDSYEQYF. CDR3 nucleotide sequence: TGCAGCGTTGAAGCCCTGGCGGGGGACTCCTACGAGCAGTACTTC.

This clonotype showed up just a few times. The chain combines TRBV7-6 with TRBJ1-2; 7 nucleotides align to TRBD1. After removal of 1 base from V and 4 bases from J, the junction contained 6 bases not matched to a gene. The CDR3 runs 15 residues. Per the germline V gene, CDR1 is SGHVS and CDR2 is FNYEAQ. CDR3 nucleotides: TGTGCCAGCAGCTTAGAGACAGGGCCGAGCTATGGCTACACCTTC. This encodes CASSLETGPSYGYTF.

There are a few counts of this clonotype. The chain recombines TRBV6-2 or TRBV6-3 with TRBJ2-7; D is unclear. The CDR3 length is 15 residues. V dropped 6 bases and J dropped 2 bases, with 17 bases sitting between them. Germline V gene lookup returns CDR1 MNHEY and CDR2 SVGEGT. CDR3 in amino acids: CASRLQSAEPYEQYF. The DNA for the CDR3 is TGTGCCAGCAGGTTGCAGAGCGCTGAACCCTACGAGCAGTACTTC.

This clonotype was counted ten times or more. This chain uses TRBV7-2 with TRBJ2-7; TRBD1 agrees at 8 bases. Germline CDR1 and CDR2: SGHTA and FQGNSA. V lost 5 bases to trimming and J lost 0 bases; unmatched junction nucleotides: 9. The CDR3 has 16 amino acids. The CDR3 nucleotides read TGTGCCAGCAGCGAAAGGTGGACAGGGACCTCCTACGAGCAGTACTTC. It yields the protein CASSERWTGTSYEQYF.

This clonotype was seen at least ten times. This chain uses TRBV12-3 or TRBV12-4 with TRBJ1-1; 8 bases fit TRBD1. This CDR3 comprises 15 residues. After removal of 3 bases from V and 1 base from J, the junction contained 4 bases not matched to a gene. The CDR3 region has the DNA TGTGCCAGCAGTTTTCGGACAGGGCCGAACACTGAAGCTTTCTTT. Amino acid sequence: CASSFRTGPNTEAFF.

This clonotype was observed a handful of times. V usage is TRBV29-1 and J usage is TRBJ2-7; D is undetermined. The V end lost 1 base, the J end lost 2 bases, and 15 bases lay between the germline ends. The CDR3 extends over 15 amino acids. Germline V gene lookup returns CDR1 SQVTM and CDR2 ANQGSEA. The CDR3 DNA reads as TGCAGCGTTGAAGTATTTGCGGAAACAACCTACGAGCAGTACTTC. Amino acids: CSVEVFAETTYEQYF.

This clonotype was picked up a small number of times. V is TRBV27 and J is TRBJ1-1; 11 positions match TRBD1. Losses at the gene ends were 7 bases for V and 4 bases for J; bases not matched to a gene: 8. This CDR3 contains 15 residues. The germline gives CDR1 MNHEY, CDR2 SMNVEV (reference sequence). This CDR3 reads CASNSWGQGVTEAFF. The DNA for the CDR3 is TGTGCCAGCAATTCCTGGGGACAGGGGGTCACTGAAGCTTTCTTT.

Comment on this clonotype: A much more abundant neighbour one base away suggests this may be a read error. J is TRBJ1-1 and V is TRBV5-1; D uncertain. The CDR3 sequence is 14 residues long. Looked up from germline, CDR1 is SGHRS and CDR2 is YFSETQ. DNA of the CDR3: TGCGCCAGCAGCTTCCTGCGGCGAGACACTGAAGCTTCCTTT. Translating it yields CASSFLRRDTEASF.

The chain is built from TRBV30 and TRBJ1-5; unclear D gene. The germline V gene encodes CDR1 GTSNPN and CDR2 SVGIG (reference sequence). The CDR3 loop spans 13 amino acids. V dropped 0 bases and J dropped 3 bases, with 6 bases sitting between them. The CDR3 reads CAWSVLNNQPQHF. As DNA, the CDR3 is TGTGCCTGGAGTGTACTAAACAATCAGCCCCAGCATTTT.

This clonotype was seen at least ten times. The chain employs TRBV3-1 and TRBJ2-5; D gene unclear. Germline loops: CDR1 LGHDT, CDR2 YNNKEL (reference sequence). Trimming left V 0 bases short and J 2 bases short, with 7 bases between. The length of the CDR3 is 14 residues. The CDR3 region has the DNA TGTGCCAGCAGCCAAGATTCACGGCAAGAGACCCAGTACTTC. Translated: CASSQDSRQETQYF.

In this sample, this clonotype turned up many times. The genes are TRBV27 and TRBJ1-4, with 7 bases matching TRBD1. Germline CDR1 MNHEY, CDR2 SMNVEV (reference sequence). Unmatched junction bases numbered 5, after V lost 6 bases and J lost 4 bases. This CDR3 has 14 residues. DNA of the CDR3: TGTGCCAGCAGCTGGACAGGTTTTAATGAAAAACTGTTTTTT. Translating gives CASSWTGFNEKLFF.

This chain uses TRBV7-9 with TRBJ2-7; D possibly corresponds to TRBD1 (5 bases). Trimming took 5 bases from V and 1 from J, leaving 9 bases between them. Germline V gene lookup returns CDR1 SEHNR and CDR2 FQNEAQ (reference sequence). CDR3 length: 13 residues. The CDR3 loop reads CASSPRASYEQYF. CDR3 sequence (DNA): TGTGCCAGCAGCCCCAGGGCTTCCTACGAGCAGTACTTC.

The table lists this clonotype with a count of one. The chain employs TRBV4-3 and TRBJ1-1; 8 bases agree with TRBD1. Germline loops: CDR1 LGHNA, CDR2 YSLEER. The CDR3 loop spans 15 amino acids. Germline trimming cut 4 bases from V and 6 bases from J; bases unmatched to any gene: 10. In DNA, the CDR3 is TGCGCCAGCAGCCTCCGGACGGGACAGGAGCCTGAAGCTTTCTTT. Translated: CASSLRTGQEPEAFF.

This clonotype was observed a few times. This chain links TRBV5-1 with TRBJ2-4, with 7 bases fitting TRBD1. Germline V gene sequence: CDR1 SGHRS, CDR2 YFSETQ. The CDR3 loop spans 15 amino acids. V was pared by 4 bases and J by 9 bases, with 13 bases of the junction left unmatched. CDR3 protein: CASSETGQKVAIQYF. The CDR3 DNA is TGCGCCAGCAGCGAAACGGGACAGAAGGTCGCCATTCAGTACTTC.

This clonotype appeared many times. The CDR3 sequence is CASGDSRLKQYF. CDR3 DNA sequence: TGTGCCAGCGGGGACAGCCGGTTGAAGCAGTACTTC. The chain links TRBV2 to TRBJ2-7; 7 bases are shared with TRBD1. This CDR3 comprises 12 residues. V shed 8 bases, J shed 8 bases, and the junction held 9 bases outside the gene matches. Germline CDR1 SNHLY, CDR2 FYNNEI.

The CDR3 spells CASSDLGETQYF. Written as DNA, the CDR3 is TGTGCCAGCAGTGATCTCGGGGAGACCCAGTACTTC. The chain has TRBV2 and TRBJ2-5; unclear D gene. Germline V gene data show CDR1 as SNHLY and CDR2 as FYNNEI. V dropped 3 bases and J dropped 5 bases, with 7 bases sitting between them. The CDR3 loop spans 12 amino acids.

This clonotype has just one count. This rearrangement joins TRBV6-1 to TRBJ2-1, with 9 bases aligning to TRBD2. Germline V gene sequence: CDR1 MNHNS, CDR2 SASEGT. The CDR3 sequence is 18 residues long. With 2 bases clipped from V and 5 bases from J, the junction kept 13 bases outside the gene matches. The CDR3 spells CASSETMWGLAGDNEQFF. The CDR3 DNA reads as TGTGCCAGCAGTGAAACTATGTGGGGGTTAGCGGGAGACAATGAGCAGTTCTTC.

This chain joins TRBV27 and TRBJ2-1; D remains unclear. The CDR3 length is 15 residues. Trimming pared 2 bases from V and 0 bases from J, leaving 8 bases between. Germline V gene data show CDR1 as MNHEY and CDR2 as SMNVEV (reference sequence). The CDR3 coding sequence is TGTGCCAGCAGTTTAAGTAAGAGCTCCTACAATGAGCAGTTCTTC. Its protein is CASSLSKSSYNEQFF.